This TCR beta chain was found in a study of CD8+ T cells in alopecia areata. At the level of the study: Treated patients were dosed with oral tofacitinib, taking 5 to 10 mg twice daily. Study conclusions and caveats: TCR sharing across patients was less clear than in mice, possibly HLA-related.

Reverse transcribed after extraction, RNA yielded cDNA as the sequencing template. Method: immunoSEQ multiplex PCR; TCRdb's copy keeps in-frame clones and lacks some. This sample has about 140,000 clones, with about 51% found just once. About this clone: The antigen is unknown.

Germline V lookup: CDR1 MNHEY, CDR2 SMNVEV (reference sequence). The CDR3 length is 17 residues. The V and J ends lost 11 bases and 0 bases respectively, with 23 bases between them. This rearrangement joins TRBV27 to TRBJ1-5; D gene ambiguous. The sequence was obtained from a human donor with alopecia areata. Specimen: CD4+ T cells sorted from blood, collected at week 0. Here the CDR3 DNA reads TGTGCCGACACTTTGAAGGGAGGTGACTATAGCAATCAGCCCCAGCATTTT. It is translated as CADTLKGGDYSNQPQHF.